The sequence of this T cell receptor beta chain was determined in a study of CD8 T cells in Susac syndrome (dated by TCRdb to between 2018 and 2021). Regarding the study in general: Whether CD8+ T cell activation and differentiation in Susac syndrome was antigen driven was tested using repertoire sequencing. General conclusions and limits of the study: The study acknowledged that relatively few individuals were included in the TCR sequencing and HLA analysis.

The cysteine opens and the phenylalanine closes a CDR3 of 14 amino acids. Just the 42-base CDR3 DNA is kept, in frame starting at base 1. Trimming costs V 11 bases and J 4 bases, and their ends lie 18 bases apart. From the germline V gene, CDR1 is ENHRY and CDR2 is SYGVKD. Remarks on this clonotype: Its antigen remains unidentified. No much larger clone is present one base from it, and per-base qualities are unavailable.

Peripheral blood CD8+ and CD4+ T cells from healthy donors, Susac syndrome patients and multiple sclerosis patients were profiled by high-throughput TCR beta sequencing. The multiple sclerosis controls were treatment-naive patients whose relapsing-remitting disease, either stable or active, fulfilled the revised McDonald criteria. Bulk CD8+ and CD4+ T cells were purified by magnetic negative isolation, while CD8+ TEMRA cells were enriched using FACS. Blood was drawn into EDTA tubes, processed within 24 hours, and PBMCs were isolated by density gradient centrifugation. PBMCs intended for TCR sequencing were cryopreserved in liquid nitrogen and thawed later in a water bath at 37 degrees C. A purity of at least 90% was achieved for sorted or isolated CD4+, CD8+ and CD8+ TEMRA cells. RNA was extracted using the RNeasy kit, and about 0.45 to 1 ug of the RNA was reverse transcribed with random hexamers. TCR beta CDR3 regions were amplified with the immunoSEQ multiplex PCR assay covering 54 Vbeta and 13 Jbeta segments. Bias from PCR amplification was corrected by using a synthetic template baseline for primer optimization and for computational correction. Processing in the source paper ran as follows. Reads were annotated to V, D and J genes per IMGT and analyzed with immunoSEQ Analyzer, keeping only productive sequences. Clonality was computed as one minus Shannon entropy normalized by log2 of the number of productive unique sequences. Public and private clones were assessed among the 100 most prevalent clones of each patient and control. A clone was defined as Susac-specific if it was absent from the healthy and MS cohorts, from about 1,100 published viral clones and from other ImmuneACCESS disease sequences. The public reads were reprocessed in TCRdb via fastp at Q25 and MiXCR, keeping in-frame beta chains. Rows with one shared CDR3 protein collapse into an entry with the most common genes and DNA. These V and J calls originate from TCRdb's pipeline instead of the authors' own analysis. The sample table records tens of thousands of distinct CDR3 sequences; nearly 96% of these occur just once. 0.095% to 0.13% of the sample lies in the top ten.

The V and J segments used are TRBV10-3 and TRBJ2-1, with TRBD1 tentatively as D gene (7 bases match). Sequencing was carried out using CD4+ T cells from PBMCs. The clonotype was recovered from a human donor with multiple sclerosis. The DNA sequence reads TGTGCCTCAGGAGGGGGCGACCTGTACAATGAGCAGTTCTTC. It codes for CASGGGDLYNEQFF.